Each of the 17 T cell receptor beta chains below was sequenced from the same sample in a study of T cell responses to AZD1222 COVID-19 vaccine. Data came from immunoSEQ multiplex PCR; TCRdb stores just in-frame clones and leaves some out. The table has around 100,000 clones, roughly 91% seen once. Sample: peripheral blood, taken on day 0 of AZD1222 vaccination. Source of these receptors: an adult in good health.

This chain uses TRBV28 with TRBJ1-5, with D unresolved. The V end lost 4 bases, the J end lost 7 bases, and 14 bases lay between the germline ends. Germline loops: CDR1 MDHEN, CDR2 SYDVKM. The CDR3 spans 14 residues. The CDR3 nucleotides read TGTGCCAGCAGTTCCCCGTTCGGTGTCCAGCCCCAGCATTTT. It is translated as CASSSPFGVQPQHF.

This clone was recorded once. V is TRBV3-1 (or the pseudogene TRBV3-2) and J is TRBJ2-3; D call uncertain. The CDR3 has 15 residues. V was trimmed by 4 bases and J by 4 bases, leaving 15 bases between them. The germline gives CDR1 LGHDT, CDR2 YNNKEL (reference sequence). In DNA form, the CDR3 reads TGTGCCAGCAGCCTAATGGCCCAGAGCGCAGATACGCAGTATTTT. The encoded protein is CASSLMAQSADTQYF.

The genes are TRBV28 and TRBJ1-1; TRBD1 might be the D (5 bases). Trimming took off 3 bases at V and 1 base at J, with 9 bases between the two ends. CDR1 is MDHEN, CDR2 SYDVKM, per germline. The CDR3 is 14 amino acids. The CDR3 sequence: CASSFPGRNTEAFF. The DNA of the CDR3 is TGTGCCAGCAGTTTCCCAGGGCGGAACACTGAAGCTTTCTTT.

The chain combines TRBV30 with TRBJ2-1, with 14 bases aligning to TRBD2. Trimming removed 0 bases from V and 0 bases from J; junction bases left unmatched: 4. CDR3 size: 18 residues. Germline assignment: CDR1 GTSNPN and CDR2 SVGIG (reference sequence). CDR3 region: CAWSVPGLAGGSYNEQFF. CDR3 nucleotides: TGTGCCTGGAGTGTACCCGGACTAGCGGGAGGCTCCTACAATGAGCAGTTCTTC.

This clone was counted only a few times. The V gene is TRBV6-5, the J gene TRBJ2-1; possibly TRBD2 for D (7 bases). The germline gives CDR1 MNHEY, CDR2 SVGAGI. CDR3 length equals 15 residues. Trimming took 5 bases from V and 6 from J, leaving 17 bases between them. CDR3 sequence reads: CASSPEGGGANEQFF. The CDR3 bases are TGTGCCAGCAGTCCAGAGGGGGGAGGGGCCAATGAGCAGTTCTTC.

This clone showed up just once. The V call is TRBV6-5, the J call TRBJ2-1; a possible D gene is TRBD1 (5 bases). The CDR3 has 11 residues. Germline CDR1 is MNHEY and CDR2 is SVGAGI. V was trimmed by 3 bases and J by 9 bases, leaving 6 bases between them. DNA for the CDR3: TGTGCCAGCAGTTATAGGGGTGAGCAGTTCTTC. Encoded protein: CASSYRGEQFF.

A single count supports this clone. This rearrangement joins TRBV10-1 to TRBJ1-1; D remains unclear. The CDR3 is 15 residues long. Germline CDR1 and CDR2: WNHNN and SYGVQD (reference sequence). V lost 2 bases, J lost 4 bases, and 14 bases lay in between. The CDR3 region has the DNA TGCGCCAGCAGTGAGGGTCGGAGGCTGGGCACTGAAGCTTTCTTT. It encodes CASSEGRRLGTEAFF.

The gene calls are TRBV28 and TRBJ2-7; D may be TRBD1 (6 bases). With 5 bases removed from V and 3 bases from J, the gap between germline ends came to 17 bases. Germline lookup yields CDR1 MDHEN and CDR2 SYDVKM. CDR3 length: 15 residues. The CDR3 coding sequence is TGTGCCAGCAGTCAGGGGTTAAGATCGATCTACGAGCAGTACTTC. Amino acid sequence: CASSQGLRSIYEQYF.

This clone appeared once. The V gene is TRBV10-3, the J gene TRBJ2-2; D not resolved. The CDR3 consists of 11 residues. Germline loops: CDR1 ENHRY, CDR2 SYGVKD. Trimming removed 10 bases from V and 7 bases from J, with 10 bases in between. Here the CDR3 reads CATSLFGELFF. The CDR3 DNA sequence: TGTGCCACCAGCCTTTTCGGGGAGCTGTTTTTT.

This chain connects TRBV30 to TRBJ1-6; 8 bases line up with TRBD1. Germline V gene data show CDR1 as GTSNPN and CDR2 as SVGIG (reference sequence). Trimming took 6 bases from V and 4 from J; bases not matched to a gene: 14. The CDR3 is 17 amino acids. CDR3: CACSRGSGGAYNSPLHF. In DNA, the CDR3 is TGTGCCTGCTCAAGGGGATCAGGGGGCGCATATAATTCACCCCTCCACTTT.

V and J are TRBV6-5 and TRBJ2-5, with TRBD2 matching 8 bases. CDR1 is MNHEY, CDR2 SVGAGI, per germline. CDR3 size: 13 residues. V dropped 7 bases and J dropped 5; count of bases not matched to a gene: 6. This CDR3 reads CASISGLAETQYF. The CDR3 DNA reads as TGTGCCAGCATCTCAGGACTAGCTGAGACCCAGTACTTC.

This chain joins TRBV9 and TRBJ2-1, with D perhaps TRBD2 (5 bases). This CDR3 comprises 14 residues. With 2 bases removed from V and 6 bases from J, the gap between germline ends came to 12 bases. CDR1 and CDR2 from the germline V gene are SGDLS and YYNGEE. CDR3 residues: CASSVGSQANEQFF. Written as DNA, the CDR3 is TGTGCCAGCAGCGTTGGGAGTCAAGCCAATGAGCAGTTCTTC.

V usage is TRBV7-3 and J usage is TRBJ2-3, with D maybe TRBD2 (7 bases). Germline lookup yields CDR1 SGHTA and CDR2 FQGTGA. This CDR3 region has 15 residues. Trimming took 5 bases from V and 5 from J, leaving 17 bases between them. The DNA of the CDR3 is TGTGCCAGCAGCCCCGGGCGGGGGCCGGGAGATACGCAGTATTTT. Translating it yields CASSPGRGPGDTQYF.

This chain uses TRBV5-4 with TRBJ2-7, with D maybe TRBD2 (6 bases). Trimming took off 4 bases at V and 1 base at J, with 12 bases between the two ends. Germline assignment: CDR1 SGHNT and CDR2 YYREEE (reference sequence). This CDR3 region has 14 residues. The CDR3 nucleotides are TGTGCCAGCAGCCCCGAACTAGCTTCCTACGAGCAGTACTTC. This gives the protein CASSPELASYEQYF.

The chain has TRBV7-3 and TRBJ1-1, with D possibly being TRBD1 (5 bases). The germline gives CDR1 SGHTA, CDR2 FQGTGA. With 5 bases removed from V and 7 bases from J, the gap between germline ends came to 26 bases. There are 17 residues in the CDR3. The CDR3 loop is CASSQEAGSGWGDEAFF. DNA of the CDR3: TGTGCCAGCAGCCAGGAGGCAGGGAGTGGATGGGGTGATGAAGCTTTCTTT.

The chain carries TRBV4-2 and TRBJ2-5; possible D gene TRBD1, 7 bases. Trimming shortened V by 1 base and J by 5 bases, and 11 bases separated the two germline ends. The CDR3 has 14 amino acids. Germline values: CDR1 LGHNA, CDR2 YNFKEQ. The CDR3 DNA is TGTGCCAGCAGCCAAGGGGCGGGACAGGAGACCCAGTACTTC. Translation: CASSQGAGQETQYF.

CDR3 in DNA: TGTGCCAGCTCACCTCTAGCGGGAGCCTTCGAGCAGTACTTC. Translating it yields CASSPLAGAFEQYF. V is TRBV18 and J is TRBJ2-7, with 10 bases matching TRBD2. The CDR3 sequence is 14 residues long. V was clipped by 3 bases and J by 6 bases; unmatched bases: 5. The germline CDR1 and CDR2 sequences are KGHSH and LQKENI.